These T cell receptor beta chains were read from a single sample in a study of chemoradiotherapy in HPV16-positive cancers. The protocol was immunoSEQ multiplex PCR, while the TCRdb copy is restricted to in-frame clones and leaves out a portion. This sample has 20,000 to 25,000 clones, with 73% found just once. This sample was obtained from a patient who underwent chemoradiotherapy. Every receptor here comes from a human donor with HPV-associated anogenital cancer. The CDR3 runs from the conserved cysteine through the conserved F or W. The order of the fields is D gene, V gene, J gene, CDR3 protein. A D gene is named only where the DNA matches it firmly.

d_call: .
v_call: TRBV18
j_call: TRBJ2-2
cdr3_aa: CASSQLGPANTGELFF

d_call: .
v_call: TRBV15
j_call: TRBJ2-4
cdr3_aa: CATSRDRGKNIQYF

d_call: .
v_call: TRBV12-5
j_call: TRBJ2-6
cdr3_aa: CASGPDKYSGANVLTF

d_call: TRBD1
v_call: TRBV18
j_call: TRBJ1-1
cdr3_aa: CASSQAGGSNTEAFF

d_call: TRBD1
v_call: TRBV28
j_call: TRBJ2-7
cdr3_aa: CASSSRQGGEYEQYF

d_call: .
v_call: TRBV25-1
j_call: TRBJ2-3
cdr3_aa: CASSERKPDTQYF

d_call: .
v_call: TRBV7-9
j_call: TRBJ1-1
cdr3_aa: CASSPPAGHYEAFF

d_call: TRBD2
v_call: TRBV18
j_call: TRBJ2-1
cdr3_aa: CASSPGTSGEEEQFF

d_call: .
v_call: TRBV30
j_call: TRBJ1-4
cdr3_aa: CAWSVPETEGEKLFF

d_call: .
v_call: TRBV11-2
j_call: TRBJ2-5
cdr3_aa: CASSYGQQETQYF

d_call: TRBD2
v_call: TRBV6-5
j_call: TRBJ2-1
cdr3_aa: CASSYTSGNSGEQFF

d_call: .
v_call: TRBV15
j_call: TRBJ1-5
cdr3_aa: CATSRASEINQPQHF

d_call: TRBD2
v_call: TRBV19
j_call: TRBJ2-7
cdr3_aa: CASSTFSGGASEQYF

d_call: .
v_call: TRBV6-1
j_call: TRBJ2-5
cdr3_aa: CASSERGETQYF

d_call: .
v_call: TRBV30
j_call: TRBJ2-7
cdr3_aa: CAWSPQDSIAEQYF

d_call: .
v_call: TRBV19
j_call: TRBJ1-1
cdr3_aa: CASTAWGKGGKSEAFF

d_call: TRBD2
v_call: TRBV10-2
j_call: TRBJ2-7
cdr3_aa: CASSEPGGVGYEQYF

d_call: TRBD1
v_call: TRBV10-1
j_call: TRBJ2-5
cdr3_aa: CARHGQGVGETQYF

d_call: .
v_call: TRBV7-2
j_call: TRBJ1-1
cdr3_aa: CASSPYMNTEAFF

d_call: .
v_call: TRBV29-1
j_call: TRBJ2-7
cdr3_aa: CSVEEFRGQEQYF

d_call: .
v_call: TRBV30
j_call: TRBJ2-7
cdr3_aa: CAWSVGGTVQYEQYF

d_call: TRBD1
v_call: TRBV27
j_call: TRBJ1-5
cdr3_aa: CASRPFSPGQGELSNQPQHF

d_call: .
v_call: TRBV18
j_call: TRBJ2-7
cdr3_aa: CASSPKQLYEQYF

d_call: TRBD2
v_call: TRBV4-3
j_call: TRBJ2-1
cdr3_aa: CASAREGAYNEQFF

d_call: TRBD1
v_call: TRBV2
j_call: TRBJ1-3
cdr3_aa: CASRRDRVSGNTIYF

d_call: TRBD1
v_call: TRBV10-3
j_call: TRBJ1-1
cdr3_aa: CAIRDGTGGSRPTEAFF

d_call: TRBD1
v_call: TRBV19
j_call: TRBJ1-2
cdr3_aa: CASSAGQGSMYGYTF

d_call: TRBD1
v_call: TRBV27
j_call: TRBJ2-7
cdr3_aa: CASGPDRGLIYEQYF

d_call: TRBD2
v_call: TRBV7-2
j_call: TRBJ2-5
cdr3_aa: CASSPGLAETQYF

d_call: .
v_call: TRBV6-5
j_call: TRBJ1-2
cdr3_aa: CASRTGEVVYEGYTF

d_call: TRBD1
v_call: TRBV28
j_call: TRBJ2-7
cdr3_aa: CASRKSTGGEYF

d_call: .
v_call: TRBV7-9
j_call: TRBJ2-1
cdr3_aa: CASSLEGSRNEQFF

d_call: .
v_call: TRBV23-1
j_call: TRBJ1-5
cdr3_aa: CASSQSLARGFNQPQHF

d_call: TRBD1
v_call: TRBV5-4
j_call: TRBJ1-2
cdr3_aa: CASSIRDRGHGYTF

d_call: TRBD1
v_call: TRBV5-1
j_call: TRBJ1-1
cdr3_aa: CASSLARGTGQTEAFF

d_call: .
v_call: TRBV2
j_call: TRBJ2-1
cdr3_aa: CASRFSLGTVHNEQFF

d_call: TRBD1
v_call: TRBV2
j_call: TRBJ2-7
cdr3_aa: CASSPGTVKLEQYF